These 23 T cell receptor beta chains share one sample of origin, sequenced in a study of blood T cell repertoires in COVID-19. Sequencing used immunoSEQ multiplex PCR; TCRdb keeps in-frame clones, though not all of them. Here the sample spans 380,000 or so clones, approximately 89% being singletons. Specimen: PBMCs or T cells enriched from blood (not recorded which). The receptor source for this set is a man aged 25 to 40 who had recovered from COVID-19.

Points on this clone: In the same sample, other DNA sequences code for this CDR3. The V and J genes are TRBV6-5 and TRBJ1-2; perhaps TRBD1 as D (6 bases). The germline V and J ends were trimmed by 6 bases and 4 bases, with 9 bases remaining between them. Germline CDR1 is MNHEY and CDR2 is SVGAGI. The CDR3 is made up of 12 amino acids. CDR3 in DNA: TGTGCCAGCAGACAGGGATCCTATGGCTACACCTTC. Translating gives CASRQGSYGYTF.

Only a few counts were recorded for this clone. The CDR3 nucleotides are TGTGCCAGTAGCAGGCCACAGGGCGTGGGCAATCAGCCCCAGCATTTT. This encodes CASSRPQGVGNQPQHF. This sequence joins TRBV19 and TRBJ1-5, with a weak D call TRBD1 (6 bases). The CDR3 has 16 residues. V was pared by 6 bases and J by 2 bases, with 17 bases between. The germline gives CDR1 LNHDA, CDR2 SQIVND (reference sequence).

The V and J genes are TRBV7-6 and TRBJ2-3; TRBD2 matches 12 bases. The CDR3 has 16 residues. Germline V gene data show CDR1 as SGHVS and CDR2 as FNYEAQ. V lost 5 bases to trimming and J lost 2 bases; unmatched junction nucleotides: 5. The CDR3 nucleotides read TGTGCCAGCAGCACCGGGACTAGCGGGTACACAGATACGCAGTATTTT. It translates to CASSTGTSGYTDTQYF.

This chain joins TRBV5-4 and TRBJ2-7, with TRBD1 matching 9 bases. Germline V gene data show CDR1 as SGHNT and CDR2 as YYREEE (reference sequence). This CDR3 is 18 amino acids long. The junction had 13 bases not matched to a gene; V was cut back by 0 bases and J by 3 bases. The CDR3, as DNA: TGTGCCAGCAGCTTGGGGGGTACAGGGGGCGCGTGGCGCTACGAGCAGTACTTC. Translation gives CASSLGGTGGAWRYEQYF.

This sequence joins TRBV7-6 and TRBJ2-2; 12 bases line up with TRBD2. Germline V gene sequence: CDR1 SGHVS, CDR2 FNYEAQ. CDR3 length: 15 amino acids. The V gene end was trimmed by 7 bases and the J gene end by 7 bases; junction bases not matched to a gene: 7. Here the CDR3 DNA reads TGTGCCAGCAATCCTAGCGGGGGGGCGGGCGGGGAGCTGTTTTTT. Its translation: CASNPSGGAGGELFF.

The chain recombines TRBV11-2 with TRBJ2-7; tentative D call: TRBD1 (6 bases). The CDR3 runs 15 residues. Germline V lookup: CDR1 SGHAT, CDR2 FQNNGV. With 1 base removed from V and 3 bases from J, the gap between germline ends came to 13 bases. The chain's CDR3 is CASSLGRGSRYEQYF. The CDR3 DNA reads TGTGCCAGCAGCTTAGGTAGGGGGTCCCGCTACGAGCAGTACTTC.

This clone was observed a single time. This sequence joins TRBV11-2 and TRBJ2-3; 7 positions agree with TRBD2. J lost 7 bases, V lost 4 bases, and 11 bases had no gene match. This CDR3 comprises 15 residues. Germline loops: CDR1 SGHAT, CDR2 FQNNGV. CDR3 in amino acids: CASSSPSGDRYTQYF. The CDR3 DNA follows: TGTGCCAGCAGCTCCCCCAGCGGGGACCGATATACGCAGTATTTT.

The CDR3 spells CASGDRGSYNEQFF. The DNA for the CDR3 is TGCGCCAGCGGCGACAGGGGCTCCTACAATGAGCAGTTCTTC. The chain joins TRBV5-1 to TRBJ2-1, with TRBD1 identical over 8 bases. Looked up from germline, CDR1 is SGHRS and CDR2 is YFSETQ. The CDR3 has 14 amino acids. J lost 0 bases, V lost 7 bases, and 3 bases had no gene match.

The V call is TRBV19, the J call TRBJ1-2, with D uncertain. The CDR3 is made up of 15 amino acids. Germline V CDR1 and CDR2: LNHDA, SQIVND (reference sequence). Trimming stripped 4 bases from V and 3 bases from J, with 15 bases between. The CDR3 sequence: CASSTLNPADYGYTF. The DNA of the CDR3 is TGTGCCAGTAGTACCCTGAACCCCGCGGACTATGGCTACACCTTC. The full variable domain, with the rest looked up from reference TRBV19 and TRBJ1-2, is DGGITQSPKYLFRKEGQNVTLSCEQNLNHDAMYWYRQDPGQGLRLIYYSQIVNDFQKGDIAEGYSVSREKKESFPLTVTSAQKNPTAFYLCASSTLNPADYGYTFGSGTRLTVV.

The V call is TRBV4-3, the J call TRBJ2-1, with 9 bases that match TRBD1. Germline V gives CDR1 LGHNA, CDR2 YSLEER. The CDR3 runs 15 residues. V lost 0 bases and J lost 9; bases outside the gene matches: 6. For the CDR3, the DNA is TGCGCCAGCAGCCAAGAATTTGGGACAGGGATTGAGCAGTTCTTC. Translation gives CASSQEFGTGIEQFF.

This clone was picked up one time. This chain joins TRBV7-2 and TRBJ1-2, with D possibly TRBD1 on 6 matching bases. The CDR3 is made up of 14 amino acids. Germline loops: CDR1 SGHTA, CDR2 FQGNSA. V was clipped by 1 base and J by 5 bases, with 11 bases between them. The CDR3 protein is CASSLETGPYGYTF. The CDR3 DNA sequence: TGTGCCAGCAGCTTAGAGACAGGCCCTTATGGCTACACCTTC.

The chain has TRBV2 and TRBJ1-2; 8 nucleotides agree with TRBD1. Germline lookup yields CDR1 SNHLY and CDR2 FYNNEI. The length of the CDR3 is 13 residues. The junction had 9 bases not matched to a gene; V was cut back by 8 bases and J by 7 bases. Here the CDR3 reads CASAREQGGGYTF. CDR3 coding DNA: TGTGCCAGCGCGAGGGAACAGGGGGGTGGCTACACCTTC.

The chain joins TRBV10-1 to TRBJ1-1, with D maybe TRBD1 (6 bases). The V gene lost 3 bases and the J gene lost 8 bases, with 10 bases spanning the gap. The germline gives CDR1 WNHNN, CDR2 SYGVQD (reference sequence). The CDR3 runs to 12 residues. The CDR3 here is CASSDDRREAFF. CDR3 nucleotides: TGCGCCAGCAGTGACGACAGGCGGGAAGCTTTCTTT.

The V gene is TRBV10-3, the J gene TRBJ1-2; D is ambiguous. V lost 10 bases, J lost 6 bases, and 21 bases lay in between. This CDR3 comprises 14 residues. Germline CDR1 and CDR2: ENHRY and SYGVKD. In DNA form, the CDR3 reads TGTGCCACCCTGGACGGAGGAACGGTCCATGGCTACACCTTC. This encodes CATLDGGTVHGYTF.

The V call is TRBV7-8, the J call TRBJ1-1, with 7 bases fitting TRBD1. Germline V gives CDR1 SGHVS, CDR2 FQNEAQ. The V segment lost 4 bases and the J segment 7 bases; nucleotides outside the gene matches: 9. This CDR3 has 14 residues. CDR3 DNA: TGTGCCAGCAGCTGGGATCGACAGGGCTATGAAGCTTTCTTT. This encodes CASSWDRQGYEAFF.

The chain recombines TRBV6-1 with TRBJ1-5; D uncertain. The CDR3 has 14 amino acids. Trimming pared 0 bases from V and 3 bases from J, leaving 6 bases between. Germline CDR1 reads MNHNS; CDR2 reads SASEGT. The CDR3 nucleotides are TGTGCCAGCAGTGAAGCGGCTTCCAATCAGCCCCAGCATTTT. As protein: CASSEAASNQPQHF.

The rearrangement uses TRBV30 and TRBJ1-3; D may be TRBD1 (6 bases). The germline V gene encodes CDR1 GTSNPN and CDR2 SVGIG (reference sequence). Between the trimmed V and J ends, which lost 6 bases and 0 bases, there was a span of 15 bases. The CDR3 totals 15 residues. CDR3 nucleotide sequence: TGTGCCTGCCCTAACAGGGAAGGCTCTGGAAACACCATATATTTT. Translated, it gives CACPNREGSGNTIYF.

The V and J genes are TRBV10-3 and TRBJ1-1; D is perhaps TRBD1 (6 bases). The germline V and J ends were trimmed by 6 bases and 6 bases, with 11 bases remaining between them. The CDR3 loop spans 12 amino acids. Germline V gene lookup returns CDR1 ENHRY and CDR2 SYGVKD. The CDR3 is CAIREQGSEAFF. The CDR3 nucleotides are TGTGCCATCAGAGAACAGGGATCTGAAGCTTTCTTT.

The J gene is TRBJ1-2, the V gene TRBV7-2, with D possibly matching TRBD1 (6 bases). The CDR3 contains 13 residues. Germline assignment: CDR1 SGHTA and CDR2 FQGNSA. The V end was cut by 5 bases, the J end by 8 bases, with 15 bases between. The CDR3 region has the DNA TGTGCCAGCAGCCCACCGGCCAGGGGAGGCTACACCTTC. Its translation is CASSPPARGGYTF.

This chain links TRBV29-1 with TRBJ1-1; D not resolved. Germline-derived CDR1 and CDR2 are SQVTM and ANQGSEA. The germline V and J ends were trimmed by 4 bases and 5 bases, with 14 bases remaining between them. This CDR3 has 13 residues. The CDR3 spells CSVVVGRKTEAFF. The CDR3 DNA sequence: TGCAGCGTTGTAGTGGGGAGGAAGACTGAAGCTTTCTTT.

The chain's CDR3 is CATSRDRGLGNTIYF. For the CDR3, the DNA is TGTGCCACCAGCAGGGACAGGGGACTTGGAAACACCATATATTTT. The gene calls are TRBV15 and TRBJ1-3, with 9 bases identical to TRBD1. J lost 3 bases, V lost 3 bases, and 3 bases had no gene match. Germline V gene data show CDR1 as LNHNV and CDR2 as YYDKDF (reference sequence). The CDR3 spans 15 residues. Complete variable domain (other parts from reference TRBV15 and TRBJ1-3): DAMVIQNPRYQVTQFGKPVTLSCSQTLNHNVMYWYQQKSSQAPKLLFHYYDKDFNNEADTPDNFQSRRPNTSFCFLDIRSPGLGDTAMYLCATSRDRGLGNTIYFGEGSWLTVV.

The CDR3 region is CASSPVGQGTDTQYF. The CDR3 DNA reads as TGTGCCAGCTCACCAGTGGGACAGGGCACAGATACGCAGTATTTT. This chain links TRBV18 with TRBJ2-3; 8 bases match TRBD1. With V trimmed by 2 bases and J by 1 base, 2 bases remained unmatched. Germline values: CDR1 KGHSH, CDR2 LQKENI. The CDR3 sequence is 15 residues long.

This chain joins TRBV7-6 and TRBJ1-1, with D possibly TRBD1 on 5 matching bases. Per the germline V gene, CDR1 is SGHVS and CDR2 is FNYEAQ. With 3 bases removed from V and 6 bases from J, the gap between germline ends came to 23 bases. The CDR3 has 17 amino acids. In nucleotides, the CDR3 is TGTGCCAGCAGCTTCCCCGACCTTGCGGGGACGGATCCTGAAGCTTTCTTT. Protein sequence: CASSFPDLAGTDPEAFF.